The clone carrying this T cell receptor (beta chain) was observed a few times. The antigen is undetermined. The data belong to a study of identical twins. From the 5' RACE reads, TCRdb called clonotypes with MiXCR, one entry per CDR3 protein. The sample gives about 530,000 distinct CDR3 sequences, 15% of which show up once; 0.35% to 0.45% is in the top ten. Study-wide points: In zero-insertion analyses, partial confounding could arise from invariant MAIT and iNKT cells.

These data also featured in a second study, about yellow fever vaccine responses in identical twins.

The TCR comes from a woman younger than 35 in good health. Sequences were obtained from CD4+ T cells sorted from blood.

CDR3: CASSSAGDGVEAFF. Written as DNA, the CDR3 is TGTGCCAGCAGTTCCGCGGGGGATGGTGTTGAAGCTTTCTTT. The chain combines TRBV7-2 with TRBJ1-1; the D gene is possibly TRBD1 (5 bases). Germline assignment: CDR1 SGHTA and CDR2 FQGNSA. V dropped 6 bases and J dropped 7 bases, with 18 bases sitting between them. The CDR3 covers 14 residues.